These T cell receptor beta chains were read from a single sample in a study of cytomegalovirus exposure and HLA in healthy donors. Data came from immunoSEQ multiplex PCR; TCRdb stores just in-frame clones and leaves some out. The data show over 65,000 clones, roughly 80% seen once. Material for sequencing was PBMCs. The receptors stem from a man in his sixties in good health and CMV-seropositive. The CDR3 runs from the conserved cysteine through the conserved F or W. Fields, in order: J gene, D gene, clone size, V gene, CDR3 DNA, CDR3 protein. D genes are given only for firm matches. Not every row has a clone size; where given, it reads once, few, many or a size class.

j_gene: TRBJ2-4; d_gene: -; abundance: -; v_gene: TRBV5-6; CDR3nt: TGTGCCAGCAGCTTGCTCCACAGAGAAAACATTCAGTACTTC; CDR3aa: CASSLLHRENIQYF
j_gene: TRBJ2-1; d_gene: -; abundance: -; v_gene: TRBV29-1; CDR3nt: TGCAGCGTTGAATCTAGACCGACCCACCAGTTCTTC; CDR3aa: CSVESRPTHQFF
j_gene: TRBJ1-1; d_gene: -; abundance: -; v_gene: TRBV20-1; CDR3nt: TGCAGTGCTAGTAGCGACACTGAAGCTTTCTTT; CDR3aa: CSASSDTEAFF
j_gene: TRBJ2-7; d_gene: -; abundance: -; v_gene: TRBV9; CDR3nt: TGTGCCAGCTGGGCCGGGACTTGTTACGAGCAGTACTTC; CDR3aa: CASWAGTCYEQYF
j_gene: TRBJ2-3; d_gene: TRBD2; abundance: few; v_gene: TRBV29-1; CDR3nt: TGCAGCGTTGAAGACATGGGCCGTGGGACTACCGTTCAAGATACGCAGTATTTT; CDR3aa: CSVEDMGRGTTVQDTQYF
j_gene: TRBJ1-2; d_gene: -; abundance: -; v_gene: TRBV11-3; CDR3nt: TGTGCCAGCAGCTTAGGCGGGATTCAAATCGGCTACACCTTC; CDR3aa: CASSLGGIQIGYTF
j_gene: TRBJ2-5; d_gene: TRBD1; abundance: -; v_gene: TRBV5-1; CDR3nt: TGCGCCAGCAGCCGTAAGACAGGGGTCGAGACCCAGTACTTC; CDR3aa: CASSRKTGVETQYF
j_gene: TRBJ2-7; d_gene: -; abundance: -; v_gene: TRBV2; CDR3nt: TGTGCCAGCACTCTGGGGCAGGGTTACGAGCAGTACTTC; CDR3aa: CASTLGQGYEQYF
j_gene: TRBJ1-5; d_gene: -; abundance: -; v_gene: TRBV4-1; CDR3nt: TGCGCCAGCAGCCAAGATAACGGAGGCAATCAGCCCCAGCATTTT; CDR3aa: CASSQDNGGNQPQHF
j_gene: TRBJ2-3; d_gene: -; abundance: -; v_gene: TRBV7-9; CDR3nt: TGTGCCAGCAGTCCATGGGAGCCAGATACGCAGTATTTT; CDR3aa: CASSPWEPDTQYF
j_gene: TRBJ2-3; d_gene: -; abundance: -; v_gene: TRBV11-3; CDR3nt: TGTGCCAGCAGTACTCGGGGGTTCACAGATACGCAGTATTTT; CDR3aa: CASSTRGFTDTQYF
j_gene: TRBJ1-2; d_gene: -; abundance: -; v_gene: TRBV6-5; CDR3nt: TGTGCCAGCAGTTACTCGAAAACAAGCTATGGCTACACCTTC; CDR3aa: CASSYSKTSYGYTF
j_gene: TRBJ2-3; d_gene: -; abundance: -; v_gene: TRBV6-4; CDR3nt: TGTGCCAGCAGTGACTCAGGGGGCACAGATACGCAGTATTTT; CDR3aa: CASSDSGGTDTQYF
j_gene: TRBJ1-2; d_gene: -; abundance: -; v_gene: TRBV28; CDR3nt: TGTGCCAGCAACCCGGGACTGAGCTATGGCTACACCTTC; CDR3aa: CASNPGLSYGYTF
j_gene: TRBJ2-7; d_gene: TRBD1; abundance: -; v_gene: TRBV11-3; CDR3nt: TGTGCCAGCAGCCAACTCCGGGACAGGGTTTACGAGCAGTACTTC; CDR3aa: CASSQLRDRVYEQYF
j_gene: TRBJ1-1; d_gene: -; abundance: -; v_gene: TRBV7-9; CDR3nt: TGTGCCAGCAGCGTAGATATGAACACTGAAGCTTTCTTT; CDR3aa: CASSVDMNTEAFF
j_gene: TRBJ1-6; d_gene: -; abundance: -; v_gene: TRBV29-1; CDR3nt: TGCAGCGTTTCTTCAGGGTTCGATTCACCCCTCCACTTT; CDR3aa: CSVSSGFDSPLHF
j_gene: TRBJ2-7; d_gene: -; abundance: -; v_gene: TRBV10-1; CDR3nt: TGCGCCAGCAGTAGGGACATCTCCTACGAGCAGTACTTC; CDR3aa: CASSRDISYEQYF
j_gene: TRBJ2-5; d_gene: TRBD2; abundance: -; v_gene: TRBV6-1; CDR3nt: TGTGCCAGCAGTGCTATGGGACTAGCGGGAGGGGAGACCCAGTACTTC; CDR3aa: CASSAMGLAGGETQYF
j_gene: TRBJ2-7; d_gene: TRBD1; abundance: -; v_gene: TRBV7-9; CDR3nt: TGTGCCAGCAGCTGGGACAGACAGCCGGGGGAGCAGTACTTC; CDR3aa: CASSWDRQPGEQYF